The TCR beta chain under discussion was sequenced for a study of T cell repertoires in cytomegalovirus infection. As to this clonotype: No antigen is known for it.

With 7 bases clipped from V and 2 bases from J, the junction kept 10 bases outside the gene matches. This CDR3 has 16 amino acids. Germline V gene sequence: CDR1 MNHNS, CDR2 SASEGT. TCRdb reprocessed the reads with MiXCR, giving one entry per CDR3 protein. This table has 900,000 to 950,000 distinct CDR3 sequences, 30% to 40% appearing once. The J gene is TRBJ1-2, the V gene TRBV6-1, with 10 bases lining up with TRBD1. The TCR comes from a human donor in good health (CMV status not recorded). Some clones in this sample may be carry-over from other donors' samples. The source material was cultured CD8+ T cells from PBMCs, sampled from culture after CMV antigen stimulation. CDR3 nucleotides: TGTGCCAGCACCCCCGGGACAGGGGTTATCAACTATGGCTACACCTTC. Encoded protein: CASTPGTGVINYGYTF.